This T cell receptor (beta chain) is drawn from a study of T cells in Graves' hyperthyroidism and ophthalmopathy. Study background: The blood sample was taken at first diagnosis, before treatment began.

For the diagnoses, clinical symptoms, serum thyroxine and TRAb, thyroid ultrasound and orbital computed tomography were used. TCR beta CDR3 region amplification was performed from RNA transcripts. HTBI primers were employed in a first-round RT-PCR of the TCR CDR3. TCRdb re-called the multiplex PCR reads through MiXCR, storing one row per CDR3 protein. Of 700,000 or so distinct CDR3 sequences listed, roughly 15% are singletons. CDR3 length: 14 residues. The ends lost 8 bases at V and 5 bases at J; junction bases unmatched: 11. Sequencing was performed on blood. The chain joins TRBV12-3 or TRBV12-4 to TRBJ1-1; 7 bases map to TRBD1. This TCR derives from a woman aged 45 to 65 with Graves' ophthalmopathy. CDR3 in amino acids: CASGHTGDETEAFF. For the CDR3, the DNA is TGTGCCAGCGGGCATACAGGGGATGAAACTGAAGCTTTCTTT.